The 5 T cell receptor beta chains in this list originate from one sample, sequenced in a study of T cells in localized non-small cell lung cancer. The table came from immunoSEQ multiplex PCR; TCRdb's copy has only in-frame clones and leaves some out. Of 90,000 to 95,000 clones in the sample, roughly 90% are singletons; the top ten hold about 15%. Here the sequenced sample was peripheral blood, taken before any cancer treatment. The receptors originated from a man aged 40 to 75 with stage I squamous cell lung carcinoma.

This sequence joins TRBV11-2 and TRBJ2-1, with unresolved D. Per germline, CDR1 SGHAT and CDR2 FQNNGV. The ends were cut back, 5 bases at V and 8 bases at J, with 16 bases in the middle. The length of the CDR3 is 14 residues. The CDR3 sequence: CASSQSGIVDEQFF. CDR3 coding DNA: TGTGCCAGCAGCCAATCGGGCATTGTGGATGAGCAGTTCTTC.

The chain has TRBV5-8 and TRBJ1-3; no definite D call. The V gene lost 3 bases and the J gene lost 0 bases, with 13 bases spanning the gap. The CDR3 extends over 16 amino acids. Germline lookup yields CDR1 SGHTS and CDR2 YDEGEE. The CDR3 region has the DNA TGTGCCAGCAGCTCGGGATTCAGGCTCTCTGGAAACACCATATATTTT. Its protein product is CASSSGFRLSGNTIYF. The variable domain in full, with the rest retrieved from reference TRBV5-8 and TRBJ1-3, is EAGVTQSPTHLIKTRGQQATLRCSPISGHTSVYWYQQALGLGLQFLLWYDEGEERNRGNFPPRFSGRQFPNYSSELNVNALELEDSALYLCASSSGFRLSGNTIYFGEGSWLTVV.

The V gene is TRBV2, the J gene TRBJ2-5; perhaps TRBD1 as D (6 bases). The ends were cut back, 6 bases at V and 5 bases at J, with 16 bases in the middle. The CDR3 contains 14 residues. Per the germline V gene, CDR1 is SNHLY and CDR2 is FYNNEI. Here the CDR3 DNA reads TGTGCCAGCAGCCCCAGGGGCGCGAGTGAGACCCAGTACTTC. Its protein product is CASSPRGASETQYF.

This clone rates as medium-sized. The CDR3 loop is CASSEGTGGMETQYF. Written as DNA, the CDR3 is TGTGCCAGCAGTGAGGGGACAGGGGGCATGGAGACCCAGTACTTC. The rearrangement links TRBV6-4 to TRBJ2-5; 12 nucleotides agree with TRBD1. Trimming removed 3 bases from V and 5 bases from J; junction bases left unmatched: 4. Germline V CDR1 and CDR2: MRHNA, SNTAGT. The length of the CDR3 is 15 residues.

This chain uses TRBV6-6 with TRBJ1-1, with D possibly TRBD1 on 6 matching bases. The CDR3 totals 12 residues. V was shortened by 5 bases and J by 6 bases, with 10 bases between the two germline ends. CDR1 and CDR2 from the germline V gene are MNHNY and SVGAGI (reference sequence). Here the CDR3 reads CASSGSGAEAFF. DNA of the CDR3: TGTGCCAGCAGTGGGTCAGGGGCTGAAGCTTTCTTT.